This T cell receptor (beta chain) was recorded in a study of blood T cell repertoires in COVID-19. About the research overall: Nucleic acid was either cDNA or gDNA, and it came from T cells, B-cell-depleted T cells, or PBMCs.

Produced via immunoSEQ multiplex PCR; TCRdb's table is partial and in-frame only. The sample contains 150,000 or so clones, around 85% of which appear only once. The source material was peripheral blood. The TCR originated in a man between 60 and 70 years old with COVID-19, enrolled during active disease.

The CDR3 DNA sequence: TGTGCCACCAGTGACGAGGGAGGAGACTATGGCTACACCTTC. Amino acid sequence: CATSDEGGDYGYTF. The chain combines TRBV24-1 with TRBJ1-2, with D unresolved. Per germline, CDR1 KGHDR and CDR2 SFDVKD. The CDR3 consists of 14 residues. The V end was cut by 4 bases, the J end by 3 bases, with 11 bases between.